Each of the 17 T cell receptor beta chains below was sequenced from the same sample in a study of T cell responses to AZD1222 COVID-19 vaccine. Using immunoSEQ multiplex PCR, the repertoire was profiled, and TCRdb retains in-frame clones only, with some absent. The sample has 130,000 to 150,000 clones, about nine tenths seen once; the top ten hold around 3.6%. This material consisted of peripheral blood, taken on day 0 of AZD1222 vaccination. The receptors come from an adult in good health.

The chain recombines TRBV3-1 (or the pseudogene TRBV3-2) with TRBJ2-5; D may be TRBD2 (6 bases). V was shortened by 0 bases and J by 5 bases, with 13 bases between the two germline ends. Germline lookup yields CDR1 LGHDT and CDR2 YNNKEL (reference sequence). CDR3 size: 15 residues. The CDR3 here is CASSQESGGWETQYF. Here the CDR3 DNA reads TGTGCCAGCAGCCAAGAGAGTGGGGGGTGGGAGACCCAGTACTTC.

The rearrangement joins TRBV6-5 to TRBJ1-5; no clear D. Trimming took 0 bases from V and 4 from J, leaving 10 bases between them. The CDR3 has 15 amino acids. The germline gives CDR1 MNHEY, CDR2 SVGAGI. CDR3: CASSYSLGSNQPQHF. In DNA, the CDR3 is TGTGCCAGCAGTTACTCGCTCGGCAGTAATCAGCCCCAGCATTTT.

The chain combines TRBV18 with TRBJ1-4; 9 bases line up with TRBD1. The CDR3 loop spans 18 amino acids. V shed 6 bases, J shed 5 bases, and the junction held 16 bases outside the gene matches. Germline lookup yields CDR1 KGHSH and CDR2 LQKENI. The CDR3, as DNA: TGTGCCAGCTCGCCTACGGACAGGGGTTCTTCTAGGAATGAAAAACTGTTTTTT. Its translation: CASSPTDRGSSRNEKLFF.

The chain has TRBV5-5 and TRBJ1-6; D remains unclear. The length of the CDR3 is 16 residues. V was pared by 2 bases and J by 0 bases, with 9 bases between. Germline V gene data show CDR1 as SGHKS and CDR2 as YYEKEE (reference sequence). The CDR3 DNA sequence: TGTGCCAGCAGCTTCCGCCATAGCTCCTATAATTCACCCCTCCACTTT. This encodes CASSFRHSSYNSPLHF.

The chain uses TRBV5-4 and TRBJ1-6; tentative D call: TRBD1 (6 bases). Per the germline V gene, CDR1 is SGHNT and CDR2 is YYREEE (reference sequence). The CDR3 runs 14 residues. Trimming left V 4 bases short and J 10 bases short, with 15 bases between. The CDR3 protein is CASSPVNRASPLHF. For the CDR3, the DNA is TGTGCCAGCAGCCCAGTCAACAGGGCATCACCCCTCCACTTT.

The table lists this clone with a count of one. The sample carries other DNA sequences with the same CDR3. The chain recombines TRBV7-3 with TRBJ2-3, with a weak D call TRBD2 (5 bases). The germline V and J ends were trimmed by 6 bases and 0 bases, with 10 bases remaining between them. CDR3 length equals 14 residues. Germline V lookup: CDR1 SGHTA, CDR2 FQGTGA. The CDR3 sequence: CASSQSGSTDTQYF. For the CDR3, the DNA is TGTGCCAGCAGTCAGAGCGGAAGCACAGATACGCAGTATTTT.

V gene TRBV7-2 combines with J gene TRBJ1-2; D may be TRBD1 (6 bases). The germline V gene has CDR1 SGHTA and CDR2 FQGNSA. The CDR3 has 16 amino acids. V lost 2 bases to trimming and J lost 0 bases, with 13 bases between them. CDR3 residues: CASSLYLGGANYGYTF. In DNA, the CDR3 is TGTGCCAGCAGCTTATATTTAGGGGGAGCTAACTATGGCTACACCTTC.

This sequence joins TRBV30 and TRBJ2-3; 9 nucleotides line up with TRBD1. The CDR3 is 14 amino acids. The J segment lost 4 bases and the V segment lost 3 bases, leaving 5 bases of the junction unmatched. Germline assignment: CDR1 GTSNPN and CDR2 SVGIG (reference sequence). CDR3 amino acids: CAWRDRGGPDTQYF. CDR3 sequence (DNA): TGTGCCTGGAGGGACAGGGGAGGCCCAGATACGCAGTATTTT.

This chain connects TRBV4-1 to TRBJ1-1; TRBD1 agrees at 7 bases. The junction had 8 bases not matched to a gene; V was cut back by 5 bases and J by 11 bases. CDR1 and CDR2 (germline): MGHRA, YSYEKL. The CDR3 length is 12 residues. The CDR3 protein is CASSADRVRAFF. DNA of the CDR3: TGCGCCAGCAGCGCCGACAGGGTCAGGGCTTTCTTT.

This clone appeared once. This chain joins TRBV19 and TRBJ1-1, with 7 bases matching TRBD1. With V trimmed by 6 bases and J by 8 bases, 6 bases remained unmatched. Germline assignment: CDR1 LNHDA and CDR2 SQIVND (reference sequence). The CDR3 totals 12 residues. CDR3 coding DNA: TGTGCCAGTAGATACAGGGGTGGCGAAGCTTTCTTT. Translated: CASRYRGGEAFF. The full variable domain, its missing parts supplied by reference TRBV19 and TRBJ1-1, is DGGITQSPKYLFRKEGQNVTLSCEQNLNHDAMYWYRQDPGQGLRLIYYSQIVNDFQKGDIAEGYSVSREKKESFPLTVTSAQKNPTAFYLCASRYRGGEAFFGQGTRLTVV.

This clone appeared a single time. This sequence joins TRBV7-2 and TRBJ1-4; 8 nucleotides line up with TRBD1. Germline assignment: CDR1 SGHTA and CDR2 FQGNSA. The length of the CDR3 is 22 residues. V was pared by 0 bases and J by 0 bases, with 18 bases of the junction left unmatched. The DNA for the CDR3 is TGTGCCAGCAGCTTAGCCTACAGGGGGACGGGGAGCCAGCTTGCAACTAATGAAAAACTGTTTTTT. Its protein product is CASSLAYRGTGSQLATNEKLFF.

The chain is built from TRBV5-5 and TRBJ1-1; D remains ambiguous. Deletions cut 0 bases from V and 0 bases from J, with 15 bases between. The CDR3 is 17 residues long. Per germline, CDR1 SGHKS and CDR2 YYEKEE (reference sequence). The CDR3 bases are TGTGCCAGCAGCTTGGGGGGTGGGCCCCCGATGAACACTGAAGCTTTCTTT. Protein: CASSLGGGPPMNTEAFF. Looking up the rest from reference TRBV5-5 and TRBJ1-1 gives the full variable domain: DAGVTQSPTHLIKTRGQQVTLRCSPISGHKSVSWYQQVLGQGPQFIFQYYEKEERGRGNFPDRFSARQFPNYSSELNVNALLLGDSALYLCASSLGGGPPMNTEAFFGQGTRLTVV.

This clone was observed a single time. This rearrangement joins TRBV7-9 to TRBJ2-3; a weak D match, TRBD2 (7 bases). CDR1 is SEHNR and CDR2 is FQNEAQ in the germline V gene (reference sequence). Trimming took 6 bases from V and 2 from J, leaving 18 bases between them. This CDR3 is 16 amino acids long. The CDR3 DNA follows: TGTGCCAGCAGGGGAGGGGGACTGGACCTCACAGATACGCAGTATTTT. Translated, it gives CASRGGGLDLTDTQYF.

V usage is TRBV4-1 and J usage is TRBJ1-2; tentative D call: TRBD1 (5 bases). Germline V lookup: CDR1 MGHRA, CDR2 YSYEKL. The CDR3 sequence is 15 residues long. Trimming pared 4 bases from V and 7 bases from J, leaving 19 bases between. DNA for the CDR3: TGCGCCAGCAGCCGGGGACGCCCGGGGAGGGGTGGCTACACCTTC. The encoded protein is CASSRGRPGRGGYTF.

CDR3 DNA sequence: TGCGCCAGCAGCACTCCCGGGACAGGGTACGAGCAGTACTTC. Translated: CASSTPGTGYEQYF. The chain links TRBV4-1 to TRBJ2-7, with 9 bases identical to TRBD1. The CDR3 runs to 14 residues. J lost 4 bases, V lost 5 bases, and 6 bases had no gene match. From germline, CDR1 is MGHRA and CDR2 YSYEKL.

V usage is TRBV27 and J usage is TRBJ1-2, with D hard to call. CDR3 length equals 13 residues. Germline V lookup: CDR1 MNHEY, CDR2 SMNVEV (reference sequence). The ends were cut back, 3 bases at V and 7 bases at J, with 12 bases in the middle. CDR3 region: CASSLRHPFGYTF. The CDR3 coding sequence is TGTGCCAGCAGTTTGAGACATCCCTTTGGCTACACCTTC.

This chain links TRBV3-1 (or the pseudogene TRBV3-2) with TRBJ2-7; the match to TRBD1 covers 9 bases. CDR3 length: 15 amino acids. Germline trimming cut 3 bases from V and 2 bases from J; bases unmatched to any gene: 5. CDR1 is LGHDT and CDR2 is YNNKEL in the germline V gene (reference sequence). The CDR3 DNA reads as TGTGCCAGCAGCCAGGTGGGACAGGGACCCTACGAGCAGTACTTC. It specifies CASSQVGQGPYEQYF.